Listed below are T cell receptor beta chains from one sample, sequenced in a study of blood T cell repertoires in COVID-19. The data were produced by immunoSEQ multiplex PCR, yet TCRdb's version contains in-frame clones alone and is incomplete. The top ten clones hold about 6% of a sample with more than 300,000 clones, 80% to 90% of them seen once. Sample: peripheral blood. The receptor source for this set is a woman aged 50 to 60 with COVID-19, enrolled during active disease. Each CDR3 is given with its conserved first and last residue. Fields, in order: CDR3 length, V gene, J gene, D gene, clone size, CDR3 protein, CDR3 DNA. The D gene is left open where the match is weak. Part of the rows lack a size; the others show once, few, many or a class for expanded clones.

14	TRBV10-3	TRBJ1-2	.	.	CAIREQGSNYGYTF	TGTGCCATCAGAGAACAGGGCTCTAACTATGGCTACACCTTC
17	TRBV27	TRBJ2-4	TRBD1	.	CASSIKTGLLTKNIQYF	TGTGCCAGCAGTATAAAGACAGGGCTGCTAACCAAAAACATTCAGTACTTC
14	TRBV5-1	TRBJ1-2	.	.	CASSSSAGIRGYTF	TGCGCCAGCAGCTCTAGTGCGGGTATTCGTGGCTACACCTTC
15	TRBV30	TRBJ2-7	TRBD1	.	CAWRVGQSQGDEQYF	TGTGCCTGGAGGGTGGGACAGTCTCAGGGCGACGAGCAGTACTTC
14	TRBV11-2	TRBJ1-1	.	.	CASSWREWGTEAFF	TGTGCCAGCAGCTGGAGGGAGTGGGGCACTGAAGCTTTCTTT
16	TRBV9	TRBJ2-3	.	.	CASSPSGSRYTDTQYF	TGTGCCAGCAGCCCCAGCGGTAGCAGATACACAGATACGCAGTATTTT
12	TRBV9	TRBJ1-1	.	.	CASSVRDTEAFF	TGTGCCAGCAGCGTCAGGGACACTGAAGCTTTCTTT
12	TRBV6-5	TRBJ2-1	.	.	CASRPGQLEQFF	TGTGCCAGCCGCCCTGGACAGCTCGAGCAGTTCTTC
12	TRBV3-1/TRBV3-2	TRBJ2-1	.	.	CASSLVQNEQFF	TGTGCCAGCAGCCTAGTACAGAATGAGCAGTTCTTC
14	TRBV29-1	TRBJ2-4	TRBD1	.	CSVEVGTGKNIQYF	TGCAGCGTTGAAGTCGGGACAGGGAAAAACATTCAGTACTTC
16	TRBV13	TRBJ1-2	TRBD1	.	CASSHRGGQGDYGYTF	TGTGCCAGCAGCCACCGGGGCGGACAGGGGGATTATGGCTACACCTTC
18	TRBV19	TRBJ2-7	TRBD2	.	CASSISAAGGVPLGEQYF	TGTGCCAGTAGTATTTCCGCGGCGGGAGGGGTCCCTCTCGGCGAGCAGTACTTC
15	TRBV3-1/TRBV3-2	TRBJ2-5	.	.	CASKSTRTVGLTQYF	TGTGCCAGCAAGTCAACCAGGACAGTAGGGCTGACCCAGTACTTC
15	TRBV19	TRBJ2-1	.	.	CASSINRGGGHEQFF	TGTGCCAGTAGTATAAACAGGGGAGGCGGTCATGAGCAGTTCTTC
16	TRBV7-9	TRBJ2-5	TRBD2	.	CASSFWREGPVETQYF	TGTGCCAGCAGCTTTTGGCGGGAGGGCCCGGTGGAGACCCAGTACTTC
17	TRBV13	TRBJ2-3	.	.	CASSPFLFGPSTDTQYF	TGTGCCAGCAGCCCCTTCCTGTTTGGCCCTAGCACAGATACGCAGTATTTT
14	TRBV5-6	TRBJ2-7	TRBD1	.	CASSWKTGSYEQYF	TGTGCCAGCAGCTGGAAGACAGGGTCCTACGAGCAGTACTTC
13	TRBV7-9	TRBJ1-1	.	.	CASSFRENTEAFF	TGTGCCAGCAGTTTCAGGGAGAACACTGAAGCTTTCTTT
14	TRBV5-1	TRBJ2-7	.	.	CASSPGREALQQYF	TGCGCCAGCAGCCCTGGTCGGGAAGCCCTACAGCAGTACTTC
13	TRBV11-3	TRBJ1-1	TRBD1	few	CASKSTGVTEAFF	TGTGCCAGCAAGTCGACAGGGGTGACTGAAGCTTTCTTT
15	TRBV5-4	TRBJ2-7	TRBD2	.	CASSSRTSSFYEQYF	TGTGCCAGCAGCTCGAGGACTAGCAGCTTCTACGAGCAGTACTTC
17	TRBV19	TRBJ1-1	.	.	CATSRDGRGGSNTEAFF	TGTGCCACCTCAAGGGATGGGAGAGGGGGATCGAACACTGAAGCTTTCTTT
15	TRBV5-8	TRBJ1-2	.	.	CASSLTARENYGYTF	TGTGCCAGCAGCTTGACGGCACGGGAGAACTATGGCTACACCTTC
14	TRBV9	TRBJ2-5	.	.	CASGERITQETQYF	TGTGCCAGTGGGGAGCGGATCACCCAAGAGACCCAGTACTTC
21	TRBV4-1	TRBJ2-1	TRBD2	.	CASSQDPPLTSGRGAYNEQFF	TGCGCCAGCAGCCAAGACCCCCCCCTTACTAGCGGGAGAGGTGCCTACAATGAGCAGTTCTTC
13	TRBV19	TRBJ2-1	.	.	CASSNSGQQEQFF	TGTGCCAGTAGTAATTCGGGACAACAAGAGCAGTTCTTC
19	TRBV4-3	TRBJ1-6	TRBD1	.	CASSQVKGAGTGVNSPLHF	TGCGCCAGCAGCCAAGTGAAGGGGGCCGGGACAGGGGTGAATTCACCCCTCCACTTT
15	TRBV14	TRBJ2-1	TRBD1	.	CASSDPTGAYNEQFF	TGTGCCAGCAGCGACCCGACAGGGGCCTACAATGAGCAGTTCTTC
16	TRBV18	TRBJ1-6	TRBD1	.	CASSPTGVGYNSPLHF	TGTGCCAGCTCACCGACAGGGGTAGGCTATAATTCACCCCTCCACTTT
15	TRBV15	TRBJ2-7	.	.	CATSQRLAGTYEQYF	TGTGCCACCAGCCAGAGGCTAGCAGGAACCTACGAGCAGTACTTC
15	TRBV15	TRBJ1-5	.	few	CATSRVRSSNQPQHF	TGTGCCACCAGCAGAGTTCGGAGTAGCAATCAGCCCCAGCATTTT
12	TRBV6-1	TRBJ2-7	.	.	CASSERWGRQYF	TGTGCCAGCAGTGAAAGGTGGGGCCGGCAGTACTTC
16	TRBV4-3	TRBJ2-3	TRBD2	.	CASSQETSGSTDTQYF	TGCGCCAGCAGCCAAGAGACTAGCGGCAGCACAGATACGCAGTATTTT
12	TRBV21-1	TRBJ1-5	.	.	CASSKRDQPQHF	TGTGCCAGCAGCAAGAGGGATCAGCCCCAGCATTTT
14	TRBV6-5	TRBJ2-2	.	few	CASGSGFNTGELFF	TGTGCCAGCGGGTCAGGGTTTAACACCGGGGAGCTGTTTTTT
19	TRBV11-3	TRBJ1-2	.	.	CASSLELPMGPLYNYGYTF	TGTGCCAGCAGCTTAGAGCTACCCATGGGGCCGCTCTATAACTATGGCTACACCTTC
15	TRBV3-1/TRBV3-2	TRBJ1-2	TRBD1	.	CASSPYRQGLYGYTF	TGTGCCAGCAGCCCATACAGACAGGGGCTCTATGGCTACACCTTC
15	TRBV5-1	TRBJ1-3	TRBD1	.	CASSLEGGNGNTIYF	TGCGCCAGCAGCTTGGAAGGGGGCAATGGAAACACCATATATTTT
15	TRBV6-5	TRBJ2-5	.	.	CASSYAASGLGTQYF	TGTGCCAGCAGTTACGCAGCAAGCGGCCTCGGGACCCAGTACTTC
15	TRBV19	TRBJ2-3	TRBD2	few	CASRRAGASTDTQYF	TGTGCCAGCAGACGGGCGGGAGCTAGCACAGATACGCAGTATTTT
13	TRBV27	TRBJ2-3	.	.	CASSSPSWDTQYF	TGTGCCAGCAGTTCCCCTAGTTGGGATACGCAGTATTTT
14	TRBV12-5	TRBJ2-7	.	.	CASAAQESSYEQYF	TGTGCTAGTGCGGCACAGGAGAGCTCCTACGAGCAGTACTTC
16	TRBV18	TRBJ2-2	.	.	CASSPAGRINTGELFF	TGTGCCAGCTCACCCGCAGGGCGGATCAACACCGGGGAGCTGTTTTTT
11	TRBV4-3	TRBJ2-7	.	once	CASSLGDEQYF	TGCGCCAGCAGCCTGGGCGACGAGCAGTACTTC
12	TRBV2	TRBJ1-2	.	.	CASSSTGLGYTF	TGTGCCAGCAGTTCGACCGGACTGGGCTACACCTTC
14	TRBV4-2	TRBJ1-2	.	.	CASSQDAETYGYTF	TGTGCCAGCAGCCAAGATGCTGAGACTTATGGCTACACCTTC
15	TRBV5-1	TRBJ2-7	TRBD2	.	CASSWVAGGRDEQYF	TGCGCCAGCAGTTGGGTAGCGGGAGGAAGAGACGAGCAGTACTTC
13	TRBV24-1	TRBJ2-3	.	once	CATSRPGADTQYF	TGTGCCACCAGTCGACCGGGAGCGGATACGCAGTATTTT
17	TRBV9	TRBJ2-7	TRBD2	.	CASSVASGSHRAYEQYF	TGTGCCAGCAGCGTAGCTAGCGGGTCACACCGGGCTTACGAGCAGTACTTC
13	TRBV7-2	TRBJ1-5	.	few	CASSFDRYQPQHF	TGTGCCAGCAGCTTCGACAGATATCAGCCCCAGCATTTT
15	TRBV7-9	TRBJ2-3	.	.	CASSLGSRSTDTQYF	TGTGCCAGCAGCTTAGGTAGCCGGAGCACAGATACGCAGTATTTT
15	TRBV5-1	TRBJ2-2	.	once	CASSFQQGTTGELFF	TGCGCCAGCAGCTTTCAGCAGGGAACCACCGGGGAGCTGTTTTTT
16	TRBV5-1	TRBJ1-2	.	.	CASSLSVSIAGYGYTF	TGCGCCAGCAGCTTGTCCGTATCCATCGCAGGGTATGGCTACACCTTC
16	TRBV30	TRBJ1-5	.	few	CAWSAPIPGAGKPQHF	TGTGCCTGGAGTGCCCCCATCCCAGGGGCAGGGAAGCCCCAGCATTTT